This T cell receptor (beta chain) was found in a study of shared T cell receptors in the human thymus. The trim removed 5 bases at V and 1 base at J, leaving 7 bases unmatched. The CDR3 spans 16 residues. Germline lookup yields CDR1 SEHNR and CDR2 FQNEAQ (reference sequence). Produced via immunoSEQ multiplex PCR; TCRdb's table is partial and in-frame only. The table shows 450,000 to 650,000 clones, with approximately 78% occurring only once. A further study also used this sample, focusing on human thymus T cells. This second report adds: Corrective heart surgery yielded the resections from which the thymus tissue came.

This clonotype was obtained from a boy in the first two years of life with a congenital heart defect. The V and J genes are TRBV7-9 and TRBJ1-1; 10 bases line up with TRBD1. Source material: thymocytes. CDR3 region: CASSIADRGPNTEAFF. CDR3 in DNA: TGTGCCAGCAGCATCGCTGACAGGGGGCCGAACACTGAAGCTTTCTTT.